These 7 T cell receptor beta chains were all obtained from the same sample, sequenced in a study of blood T cell repertoires in COVID-19 (dated by TCRdb to 2018 to 2021). Receptors were amplified or captured by the immunoSEQ multiplex PCR assay. This immuneACCESS table, as held by TCRdb, lists in-frame sequences with V and J called but not all clones. Of the missing ones, under half trace to an unresolved V gene in checked studies; the others have no known cause. Counted in this sample were under 150,000 clones; about four fifths of them appeared once. The biggest ten clones account for 7.5% to 9.5% of the sample. Sequencing was carried out using peripheral blood. The source of these receptors is a human donor with acute or convalescent COVID-19. The donor label of this sample is uncertain.

The chain is built from TRBV6-1 and TRBJ1-3, with D possibly TRBD1 on 5 matching bases. This CDR3 contains 15 residues. Germline lookup yields CDR1 MNHNS and CDR2 SASEGT. V was clipped by 1 base and J by 4 bases, with 11 bases between them. DNA for the CDR3: TGTGCCAGCAGTGAAGAGTGGCGACAGGGAAACACCATATATTTT. Its protein product is CASSEEWRQGNTIYF.

J is TRBJ1-1 and V is TRBV6-6; D is unclear. The length of the CDR3 is 13 residues. Germline lookup yields CDR1 MNHNY and CDR2 SVGAGI (reference sequence). The germline V and J ends were trimmed by 7 bases and 5 bases, with 14 bases remaining between them. For the CDR3, the DNA is TGTGCCAGCACTGGGCGAGGGAAGACTGAAGCTTTCTTT. This gives the protein CASTGRGKTEAFF.

Points on this clone: The same CDR3 arises from other DNA sequences in this sample as well. The chain employs TRBV6-1 and TRBJ1-3; D unclear. Trimming left V 1 base short and J 2 bases short, with 6 bases between. This CDR3 region has 14 residues. Per germline, CDR1 MNHNS and CDR2 SASEGT. The CDR3 loop reads CASSEGSTGNTIYF. The CDR3 DNA is TGTGCCAGCAGTGAAGGGAGCACTGGAAACACCATATATTTT.

The chain carries TRBV4-1 and TRBJ1-1; possible D gene TRBD1, 5 bases. The CDR3 runs to 12 residues. The V end lost 4 bases, the J end lost 6 bases, and 9 bases lay between the germline ends. Germline V CDR1 and CDR2: MGHRA, YSYEKL. In nucleotides, the CDR3 is TGCGCCAGCAGCCTTGGGGGGGCTGAAGCTTTCTTT. Its protein is CASSLGGAEAFF.

The chain carries TRBV15 and TRBJ2-3; 8 bases match TRBD1. The CDR3 runs to 15 residues. The V gene's germline CDR1 is LNHNV and CDR2 YYDKDF (reference sequence). V was pared by 4 bases and J by 3 bases, with 6 bases of the junction left unmatched. The CDR3, as DNA: TGTGCCACCAGCATTGGACAGGGAAATACAGATACGCAGTATTTT. Translated, it gives CATSIGQGNTDTQYF.

J is TRBJ1-2 and V is TRBV21-1. TRBV21-1 is a pseudogene. The CDR3 has 14 amino acids. CDR3 sequence (DNA): TGTGCCAGCAGCATAAAGCGGGTCTCCTCTGGCTACACCTTC. Translation: CASSIKRVSSGYTF.

The chain joins TRBV6-5 to TRBJ1-2, with D tentatively TRBD1 (5 bases). This CDR3 region has 14 residues. Between the trimmed V and J ends, which lost 4 bases and 8 bases, there was a span of 17 bases. Germline V gene lookup returns CDR1 MNHEY and CDR2 SVGAGI. CDR3 sequence reads: CASSSDGFQGGYTF. The DNA of the CDR3 is TGTGCCAGCAGTTCCGACGGTTTTCAGGGCGGCTACACCTTC.